This entry lists 7 T cell receptor beta chains sequenced from one sample in a study of glioma-infiltrating T cells. Using RNA template, CDR3s of TCR alpha and beta were amplified with iRepertoire arm-PCR. TCRdb re-called the multiplex PCR reads through MiXCR, storing one row per CDR3 protein. The sample shows approximately 89,000 distinct CDR3 sequences, approximately 22% of them seen only once. Material: glioma tissue, nonneoplastic brain tissue, or PBMCs (not recorded which). The receptors come from a human donor with low-grade glioma or glioblastoma, undergoing nonglioma brain surgery, or in good health (not recorded which).

This clonotype was counted between two and nine times. The V gene is TRBV12-3 or TRBV12-4, the J gene TRBJ2-1, with a weak D call TRBD1 (6 bases). V was clipped by 2 bases and J by 10 bases, with 6 bases between them. This CDR3 has 11 amino acids. CDR3 in DNA: TGTGCCAGCAGTTTACAGGGGGAGCAGTTCTTC. Residues: CASSLQGEQFF.

This clonotype was seen repeatedly, ten times or more. The chain couples TRBV10-3 to TRBJ1-1; D is perhaps TRBD1 (5 bases). The V gene's germline CDR1 is ENHRY and CDR2 SYGVKD. The CDR3 sequence is 16 residues long. V shed 0 bases and J shed 1 base, with 12 bases lying between them. The CDR3 sequence is CAISESMGGGNTEAFF. The CDR3 bases are TGTGCCATCAGTGAGTCGATGGGGGGAGGGAACACTGAAGCTTTCTTT.

This clonotype was observed a few times. The J gene is TRBJ2-7, the V gene TRBV6-1; D gene ambiguous. V lost 6 bases and J 4 bases, leaving 25 bases between the germline ends. Looked up from germline, CDR1 is MNHNS and CDR2 is SASEGT. The CDR3 is made up of 17 amino acids. CDR3 in amino acids: CASSPGLVGPMLYEQYF. CDR3 in DNA: TGTGCCAGCAGCCCCGGGTTGGTGGGTCCCATGCTTTACGAGCAGTACTTC.

This clonotype has just a few counts. The V and J genes are TRBV3-1 and TRBJ1-2; 9 bases line up with TRBD1. CDR1 and CDR2 (germline): LGHDT, YNNKEL (reference sequence). This CDR3 is built from 15 residues. V was pared by 4 bases and J by 7 bases, with 10 bases of the junction left unmatched. The CDR3 DNA sequence: TGTGCCAGCAGCCCCTATCGGACAGGGGAGTCTGGCTACACCTTC. Translation: CASSPYRTGESGYTF.

This clonotype has ten or more counts. V is TRBV2 and J is TRBJ1-1, with 8 bases lining up with TRBD1. This CDR3 is built from 13 residues. The V and J ends lost 9 bases and 4 bases, in that order; junction bases with no gene match: 7. Per the germline V gene, CDR1 is SNHLY and CDR2 is FYNNEI. The CDR3 bases are TGTGCCAGTGCCATTGGGACAGGCACTGAAGCTTTCTTT. Protein sequence: CASAIGTGTEAFF.

This clonotype has at least ten counts. The J gene is TRBJ2-3, the V gene TRBV7-9, with D tentatively TRBD1 or TRBD2 (7 bases each). Germline CDR1 is SEHNR and CDR2 is FQNEAQ (reference sequence). Trimming cost V 3 bases and J 3 bases, with 13 bases left between them. The CDR3 runs to 15 residues. The CDR3 spells CASSLGGGRTDTQYF. For the CDR3, the DNA is TGTGCCAGCAGCTTGGGAGGGGGCAGAACAGATACGCAGTATTTT.

This clonotype appeared many times. The chain is built from TRBV28 and TRBJ1-1; D uncertain. The CDR3 length is 15 residues. Trimming removed 6 bases from V and 0 bases from J, with 14 bases in between. Germline V CDR1 and CDR2: MDHEN, SYDVKM. The CDR3 sequence: CASSTQGYMNTEAFF. The CDR3 region has the DNA TGTGCCAGCAGCACTCAAGGGTACATGAACACTGAAGCTTTCTTT.